The rows below give T cell receptor beta chains drawn from one sample of a study of CD8+ T cells in alopecia areata. Generated by immunoSEQ multiplex PCR, the TCRdb table keeps only in-frame clones and is missing some. The table lists 180,000 or so clones, 53% of them singletons. The sequenced sample was CD8+ T cells sorted from blood, obtained at week 24, from a patient treated with tofacitinib. The receptors derive from a human donor with alopecia areata. Both conserved end residues are part of each CDR3. The order of the fields is CDR3 DNA, CDR3 protein, clone size, D gene, J gene, CDR3 length, V gene. D genes are given only for firm matches. A clone size is listed for some rows: how often the clone was seen (once, few, many), or a class if it is expanded.

TGTGCCAGCAGTGAGGATGTGAACTATGGCTACACCTTC CASSEDVNYGYTF . . TRBJ1-2 13 TRBV25-1
TGTGCCAGCAGCCCCGGCCTACCGAGTCCTGAAGCTTTCTTT CASSPGLPSPEAFF . . TRBJ1-1 14 TRBV7-2
TGTGCCAGCAGTGAATCTTGGGGGGCGCTTGACATTCAGTACTTC CASSESWGALDIQYF once . TRBJ2-4 15 TRBV6-1
TGTGCCAGCAGCTTGCCAGGGCGCGGCGGGGAGCTGTTTTTT CASSLPGRGGELFF . . TRBJ2-2 14 TRBV5-6
TGTGCCAGCAGCCCAAGGACAGGATGGGAGCAGTACTTC CASSPRTGWEQYF . TRBD1 TRBJ2-7 13 TRBV7-9
TGTGCCAGCAGAAGTCGGGATACGCAGTATTTT CASRSRDTQYF few . TRBJ2-3 11 TRBV2
TGTGCCTGGAGCCTGGGACAGGGGAACACTGAAGCTTTCTTT CAWSLGQGNTEAFF . TRBD1 TRBJ1-1 14 TRBV30
TGCGCCAGCAGCCAGGATAACCGGGACAGGGGATCATACGAGCAGTACTTC CASSQDNRDRGSYEQYF . TRBD1 TRBJ2-7 17 TRBV4-1
TGCGCCAGCAGCCAAGAGAATGAAAAACTGTTTTTT CASSQENEKLFF . . TRBJ1-4 12 TRBV4-3
TGTGCCTGGAGTGAAGGGATCCGGAACACTGAAGCTTTCTTT CAWSEGIRNTEAFF . . TRBJ1-1 14 TRBV30
TGTGCCAGCAGCTCCGGGGGGTCCATCGGGGAGCTGTTTTTT CASSSGGSIGELFF . TRBD2 TRBJ2-2 14 TRBV13
TGTGCCAGCAGACTACAGGAGAACACTGAAGCTTTCTTT CASRLQENTEAFF . . TRBJ1-1 13 TRBV7-9
TGCAGCGTTGTCGGGTCATCCGGGGAGCTGTTTTTT CSVVGSSGELFF . . TRBJ2-2 12 TRBV29-1
TGCGCCAGCAGCTTGTTCGCGGGGGAGACAGATACGCAGTATTTT CASSLFAGETDTQYF . TRBD2 TRBJ2-3 15 TRBV5-1
TGTGCCACCAGCAGAGTGGGTACTCTGGGCTACAATGAGCAGTTCTTC CATSRVGTLGYNEQFF once . TRBJ2-1 16 TRBV15
TGTGCCAGTAGTATAGGTCAGAATTCCTCCTACGAGCAGTACTTC CASSIGQNSSYEQYF . . TRBJ2-7 15 TRBV19
TGTGCCTGGAATACAGGGGGCGTTTCTTCACCCCTCCACTTT CAWNTGGVSSPLHF . TRBD1 TRBJ1-6 14 TRBV30
TGCAGTGCGAGAGACAGGGTTGAAGCTTTCTTT CSARDRVEAFF . TRBD1 TRBJ1-1 11 TRBV20-1
TGTGCCAGCAGTGAACTGTCACGGGATACGCAGTATTTT CASSELSRDTQYF . . TRBJ2-3 13 TRBV6-1
TGTGCCAGCAGCCCTGGGCCCTGGAACTATAATTCACCCCTCCACTTT CASSPGPWNYNSPLHF . . TRBJ1-6 16 TRBV7-2
TGCAGCGGAGGCCCGGACAGCGATCATGGCTACACCTTC CSGGPDSDHGYTF few . TRBJ1-2 13 TRBV29-1
TGCGCCAGCAGCTTGGAAGGGGGTATCACTGAAGCTTTCTTT CASSLEGGITEAFF . . TRBJ1-1 14 TRBV5-1
TGTGCCATCAGCGGACAGTATGGCTACACCTTC CAISGQYGYTF few . TRBJ1-2 11 TRBV10-3
TGTGCCTGGAGTTATTTGAACACTGAAGCTTTCTTT CAWSYLNTEAFF . . TRBJ1-1 12 TRBV30
TGTGCCTGGAGTGTACTTACGGGGGATACGCAGTATTTT CAWSVLTGDTQYF . . TRBJ2-3 13 TRBV30
TGTGCCAGCAGCTTAGCGGTGCTAGGGGACCTCCACTTT CASSLAVLGDLHF once . TRBJ1-6 13 TRBV11-2
TGTGCCAGCAGCGGTAATTACGAGCAGTACTTC CASSGNYEQYF . . TRBJ2-7 11 TRBV11-2
TGCGCCAGCAGCCAAGATTGGGGGAATACAAATGAGCAGTTCTTC CASSQDWGNTNEQFF . . TRBJ2-1 15 TRBV4-3
TGTGCCAGCAGTCCGTCGACGGGACAGGCCTCCTACGAGCAGTACTTC CASSPSTGQASYEQYF . TRBD1 TRBJ2-7 16 TRBV27
TGTGCCAGCAGAAAGGACAGGGGCTACGAGCAGTACTTC CASRKDRGYEQYF . TRBD1 TRBJ2-7 13 TRBV6-5
TGTGCCAGCAGGACAGGGGCTCAGCCCCAGCATTTT CASRTGAQPQHF . TRBD1 TRBJ1-5 12 TRBV27